A single sample gave rise to the 2 T cell receptor beta chains below, sequenced in a study of control samples from healthy donors and cancer patients. Clones were sequenced by immunoSEQ multiplex PCR, and TCRdb holds only the in-frame ones, with some missing. The sample has about 270,000 clones, over 75% seen once; the top ten hold about an eighth. The sample comprised PBMCs. Source of these receptors: a woman in her sixties with lung cancer.

V usage is TRBV2 and J usage is TRBJ2-7, with D perhaps matching TRBD2 (5 bases). Trimming cost V 2 bases and J 2 bases, with 13 bases left between them. CDR3 length: 15 residues. Germline CDR1 reads SNHLY; CDR2 reads FYNNEI. The CDR3 DNA follows: TGTGCCAGCAGTGAAACCCGGACGGGAACCTACGAGCAGTACTTC. This gives the protein CASSETRTGTYEQYF.

This clone was detected only a few times. This chain joins TRBV5-1 and TRBJ2-3; D gene unclear. Trimming removed 1 base at V and 1 base at J, with 10 bases between. This CDR3 spans 15 amino acids. Germline V gene data show CDR1 as SGHRS and CDR2 as YFSETQ. The CDR3 DNA is TGCGCCAGCAGCTTGATAACCTGGGGCACAGATACGCAGTATTTT. It yields the protein CASSLITWGTDTQYF.